This is a list of T cell receptor beta chains from one sample in a study of human T cells and chemical hapten exposure. TCRdb processed the RACE reads anew with MiXCR; each CDR3 protein has one entry. Seen here are about 82,000 distinct CDR3 sequences, 8.6% observed once, and the top ten hold approximately 1.4%. Sequences were obtained from whole blood. All receptors come from a male donor in good health. Some clones in this sample may be carry-over from other donors' samples. CDR3s include the opening cysteine and the closing phenylalanine or tryptophan. The order of the fields is clone size, J gene, V gene, D gene, CDR3 protein, CDR3 DNA. The D gene is left open where the match is weak. Size tells how often a clone was seen (once, few, many) or the class of an expanded clone, and some rows leave it out.

size: NA; J: TRBJ1-1; V: TRBV11-2; D: TRBD1; CDR3: CASSPRQGMNTEAFF; DNA: TGTGCCAGCAGCCCGAGACAGGGGATGAACACTGAAGCTTTCTTT
size: many; J: TRBJ2-1; V: TRBV6-4; D: TRBD1; CDR3: CASSETRTGANEQFF; DNA: TGTGCCAGCAGTGAAACCCGGACAGGGGCGAATGAGCAGTTCTTC
size: many; J: TRBJ2-5; V: TRBV5-1; D: NA; CDR3: CASSESPETQYF; DNA: TGCGCCAGCAGCGAATCCCCAGAGACCCAGTACTTC
size: many; J: TRBJ2-3; V: TRBV20-1; D: NA; CDR3: CSATDATRTDTQYF; DNA: TGCAGTGCTACGGACGCCACCCGCACAGATACGCAGTATTTT
size: many; J: TRBJ2-5; V: TRBV7-2; D: NA; CDR3: CASSPDLKRETQYF; DNA: TGTGCCAGCAGCCCCGACTTGAAACGAGAGACCCAGTACTTC
size: many; J: TRBJ2-3; V: TRBV29-1; D: NA; CDR3: CSVGQADTDTQYF; DNA: TGCAGCGTTGGGCAGGCAGACACAGATACGCAGTATTTT
size: few; J: TRBJ1-2; V: TRBV6-2/TRBV6-3; D: NA; CDR3: CASSYDRRSNYGYTF; DNA: TGTGCCAGCAGTTACGACAGGCGCTCTAACTATGGCTACACCTTC
size: NA; J: TRBJ2-3; V: TRBV3-1; D: TRBD2; CDR3: CASSHSGSADTQYF; DNA: TGTGCCAGCAGCCACAGCGGGAGTGCAGATACGCAGTATTTT
size: few; J: TRBJ1-4; V: TRBV5-5; D: NA; CDR3: CASSFNEKLFF; DNA: TGTGCCAGCAGCTTTAATGAAAAACTGTTTTTT
size: many; J: TRBJ2-5; V: TRBV29-1; D: TRBD2; CDR3: CSFLGLAGPQETQYF; DNA: TGCAGCTTTCTTGGGCTAGCGGGGCCTCAAGAGACCCAGTACTTC
size: few; J: TRBJ1-6; V: TRBV12-3/TRBV12-4; D: NA; CDR3: CASRHTDSPLHF; DNA: TGTGCCAGCAGGCACACAGATTCACCCCTCCACTTT
size: few; J: TRBJ2-1; V: TRBV6-1; D: TRBD2; CDR3: CASSTSSGTSSYNEQFF; DNA: TGTGCCAGCAGCACTTCCTCCGGGACTAGCTCCTACAATGAGCAGTTCTTC
size: many; J: TRBJ1-1; V: TRBV7-6; D: TRBD1; CDR3: CASSSRQGVTEAFF; DNA: TGTGCCAGCAGCTCCCGACAGGGAGTCACTGAAGCTTTCTTT
size: NA; J: TRBJ1-1; V: TRBV4-3; D: TRBD1; CDR3: CASSQRTGLPEAFF; DNA: TGCGCCAGCAGCCAGAGGACAGGCCTTCCTGAAGCTTTCTTT
size: few; J: TRBJ1-2; V: TRBV20-1; D: NA; CDR3: CSATQVTANYGYTF; DNA: TGCAGTGCCACCCAGGTCACAGCTAACTATGGCTACACCTTC
size: NA; J: TRBJ2-3; V: TRBV7-2; D: TRBD1; CDR3: CASSRTGTGFTSTTDTQYF; DNA: TGTGCCAGCAGCCGGACCGGGACAGGATTTACTTCCACCACAGATACGCAGTATTTT
size: NA; J: TRBJ1-5; V: TRBV7-9; D: NA; CDR3: CASSHGGGFDQPQHF; DNA: TGTGCCAGCAGTCACGGAGGAGGATTTGATCAGCCCCAGCATTTT